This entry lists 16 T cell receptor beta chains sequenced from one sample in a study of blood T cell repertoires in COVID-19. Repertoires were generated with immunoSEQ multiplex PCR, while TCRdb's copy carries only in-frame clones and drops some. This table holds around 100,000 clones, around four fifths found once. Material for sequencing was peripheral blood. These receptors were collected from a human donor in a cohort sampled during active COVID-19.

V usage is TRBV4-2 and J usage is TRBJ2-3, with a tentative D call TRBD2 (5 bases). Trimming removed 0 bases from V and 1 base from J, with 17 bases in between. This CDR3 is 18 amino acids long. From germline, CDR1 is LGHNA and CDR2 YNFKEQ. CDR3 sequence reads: CASSQDWPEWRGTDTQYF. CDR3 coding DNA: TGTGCCAGCAGCCAAGATTGGCCAGAGTGGCGGGGCACAGATACGCAGTATTTT.

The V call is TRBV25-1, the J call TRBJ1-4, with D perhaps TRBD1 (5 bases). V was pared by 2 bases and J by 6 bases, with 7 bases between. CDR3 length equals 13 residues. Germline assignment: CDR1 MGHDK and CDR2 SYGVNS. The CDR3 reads CASSEAGDEKLFF. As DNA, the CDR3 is TGTGCCAGCAGTGAAGCGGGGGATGAAAAACTGTTTTTT.

CDR3 DNA sequence: TGTGCCAGCAGTAAAGAGCGGGGGGCCGACTACAATGAGCAGTTCTTC. The encoded protein is CASSKERGADYNEQFF. The V and J genes are TRBV2 and TRBJ2-1; 9 nucleotides align to TRBD2. The CDR3 loop spans 16 amino acids. With V trimmed by 5 bases and J by 3 bases, 8 bases remained unmatched. Germline V gene data show CDR1 as SNHLY and CDR2 as FYNNEI.

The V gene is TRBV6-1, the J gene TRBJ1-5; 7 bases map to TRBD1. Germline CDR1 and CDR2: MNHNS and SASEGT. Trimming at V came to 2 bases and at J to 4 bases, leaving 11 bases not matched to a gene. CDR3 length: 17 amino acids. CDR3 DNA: TGTGCCAGCAGTGAAAGGTTCGACAGGGTAGTTAATCAGCCCCAGCATTTT. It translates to CASSERFDRVVNQPQHF.

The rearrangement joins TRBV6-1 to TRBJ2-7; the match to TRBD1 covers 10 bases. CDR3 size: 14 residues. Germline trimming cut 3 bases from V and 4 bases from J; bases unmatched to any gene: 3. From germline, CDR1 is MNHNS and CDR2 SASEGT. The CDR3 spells CASSDRDRGYEQYF. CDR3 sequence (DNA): TGTGCCAGCAGTGACCGGGACAGGGGTTACGAGCAGTACTTC.

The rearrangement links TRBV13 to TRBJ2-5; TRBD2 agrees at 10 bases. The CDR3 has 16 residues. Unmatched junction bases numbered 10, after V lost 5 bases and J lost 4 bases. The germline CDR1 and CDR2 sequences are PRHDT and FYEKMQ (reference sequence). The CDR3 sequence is CASSPGLAPSGETQYF. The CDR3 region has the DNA TGTGCCAGCAGCCCGGGACTAGCGCCCTCCGGAGAGACCCAGTACTTC.

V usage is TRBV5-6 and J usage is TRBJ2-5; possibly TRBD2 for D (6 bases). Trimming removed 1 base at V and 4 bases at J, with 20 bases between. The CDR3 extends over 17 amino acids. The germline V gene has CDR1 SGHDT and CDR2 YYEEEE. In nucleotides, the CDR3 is TGTGCCAGCAGCTTGAAGGTGGCGGGGATGGGCGTAGAGACCCAGTACTTC. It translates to CASSLKVAGMGVETQYF.

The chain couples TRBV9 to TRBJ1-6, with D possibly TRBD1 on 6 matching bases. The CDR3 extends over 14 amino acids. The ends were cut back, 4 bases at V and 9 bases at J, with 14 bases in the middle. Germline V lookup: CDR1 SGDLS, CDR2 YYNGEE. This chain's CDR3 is CASSSGDKFSPLHF. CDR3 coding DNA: TGTGCCAGCAGCTCAGGGGACAAATTTTCACCCCTCCACTTT.

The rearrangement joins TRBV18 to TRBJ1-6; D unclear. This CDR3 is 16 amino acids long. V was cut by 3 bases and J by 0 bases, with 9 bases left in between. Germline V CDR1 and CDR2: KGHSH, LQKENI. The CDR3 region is CASSPPHSSYNSPLHF. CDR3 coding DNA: TGTGCCAGCTCACCCCCTCACAGCTCCTATAATTCACCCCTCCACTTT.

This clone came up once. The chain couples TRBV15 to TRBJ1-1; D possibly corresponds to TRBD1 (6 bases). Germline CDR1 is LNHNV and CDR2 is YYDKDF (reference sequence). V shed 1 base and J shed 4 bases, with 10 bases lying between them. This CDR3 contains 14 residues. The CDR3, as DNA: TGTGCCACCAGCAGAGGCCAGGGGTCCACTGAAGCTTTCTTT. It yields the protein CATSRGQGSTEAFF.

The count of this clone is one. The CDR3 bases are TGTGCCAGCAGCCACCCATCAGGGGGAGTGGGTGAAGCTTTCTTT. Its protein is CASSHPSGGVGEAFF. The chain uses TRBV6-2 or TRBV6-3 and TRBJ1-1; TRBD1 aligns across 7 bases. This CDR3 is built from 15 residues. Germline V lookup: CDR1 MNHEY, CDR2 SVGEGT. Trimming cost V 6 bases and J 7 bases; bases outside gene matches: 14.

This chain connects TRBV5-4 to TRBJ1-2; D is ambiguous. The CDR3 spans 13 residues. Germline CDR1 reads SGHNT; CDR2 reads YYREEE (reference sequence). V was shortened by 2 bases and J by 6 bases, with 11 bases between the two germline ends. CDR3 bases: TGTGCCAGCAGCTTTAACGGTCCCAATGGCTACACCTTC. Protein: CASSFNGPNGYTF.

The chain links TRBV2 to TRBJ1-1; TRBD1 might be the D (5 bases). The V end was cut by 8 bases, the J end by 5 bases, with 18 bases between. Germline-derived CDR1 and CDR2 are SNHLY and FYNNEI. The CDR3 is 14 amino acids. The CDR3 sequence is CASSSQGVETEAFF. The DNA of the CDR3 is TGTGCCAGCTCGAGCCAGGGTGTGGAGACTGAAGCTTTCTTT.

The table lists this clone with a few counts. CDR3 residues: CASSDMTGRLHEQYF. In DNA, the CDR3 is TGTGCCAGCAGTGATATGACAGGGCGGCTCCACGAGCAGTACTTC. The V gene is TRBV6-1, the J gene TRBJ2-7, with 7 nucleotides matching TRBD1. Germline loops: CDR1 MNHNS, CDR2 SASEGT. The trim removed 3 bases at V and 5 bases at J, leaving 10 bases unmatched. CDR3 length equals 15 residues.

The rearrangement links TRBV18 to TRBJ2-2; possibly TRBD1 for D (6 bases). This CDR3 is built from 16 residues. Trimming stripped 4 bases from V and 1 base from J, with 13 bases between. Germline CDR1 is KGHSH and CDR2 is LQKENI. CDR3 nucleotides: TGTGCCAGCTCACTCGCGAGGACAGAGAACACCGGGGAGCTGTTTTTT. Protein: CASSLARTENTGELFF. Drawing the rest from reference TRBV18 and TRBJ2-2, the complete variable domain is NAGVMQNPRHLVRRRGQEARLRCSPMKGHSHVYWYRQLPEEGLKFMVYLQKENIIDESGMPKERFSAEFPKEGPSILRIQQVVRGDSAAYFCASSLARTENTGELFFGEGSRLTVL.

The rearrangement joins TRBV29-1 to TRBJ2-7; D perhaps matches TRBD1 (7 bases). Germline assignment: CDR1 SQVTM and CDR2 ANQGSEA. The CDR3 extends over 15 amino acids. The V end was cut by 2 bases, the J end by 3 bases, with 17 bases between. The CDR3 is CSVERGGGGNYEQYF. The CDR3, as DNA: TGCAGCGTTGAAAGAGGAGGAGGGGGCAACTACGAGCAGTACTTC.